This TCR beta chain was found in a study of T-cell reconstitution after alpha-beta-depleted transplantation in children. This clonotype has just a few counts. Preparation of the TCRbeta library involved a method that used unique molecular identifiers. TCRdb re-derived calls from the PCR reads in MiXCR, one entry per CDR3 protein. The sample comprises about 200,000 distinct CDR3 sequences, about 15% of which are singletons, and 13% rests with the top ten. Material: PBMCs from the stem cell graft donor, obtained from the stem cell graft. The receptor was derived from a human donor who donated a stem cell graft to a child with acute lymphoblastic leukemia.

The DNA for the CDR3 is TGCGCCAGCACCGCTGCCTCTGGGGGGGCGCTTGGGACCCAGTACTTC. Translated, it gives CASTAASGGALGTQYF. The chain combines TRBV5-1 with TRBJ2-5; D perhaps matches TRBD2 (7 bases). The V and J ends lost 6 bases and 7 bases respectively, with 25 bases between them. CDR3 length: 16 residues. The V gene's germline CDR1 is SGHRS and CDR2 YFSETQ.